This T cell receptor (beta chain) was recorded in a study of OX40 agonist ivuxolimab in advanced cancers. Overall study: Ivuxolimab was administered intravenously to patients at 0.01 to 10 mg/kg every 2 weeks. Patients undergoing dose escalation presented with hepatocellular carcinoma, melanoma, renal cell or head and neck cancer.

TCRdb's copy holds only in-frame clones and misses some; the assay was immunoSEQ multiplex PCR. The sample has around 65,000 clones, 80% to 95% seen once. CDR3 length: 15 residues. Germline lookup yields CDR1 SGHTA and CDR2 FQGNSA. The junction had 4 bases not matched to a gene; V was cut back by 2 bases and J by 4 bases. Autoimmune disease history or systemic immunosuppression meant exclusion. Sampled blood was obtained at baseline, cycle 4 day 1, and cycle 7 day 1. The chain links TRBV7-2 to TRBJ2-1, with 8 bases matching TRBD2. The receptor comes from an adult with an advanced solid tumor such as melanoma, head and neck, liver or kidney cancer. Here the sequenced sample was CD4+ or CD8+ T cells sorted from blood, taken in a trial of the OX40 agonist ivuxolimab. In DNA form, the CDR3 reads TGTGCCAGCAGCTTACTGGCGGGGGGATACAATGAGCAGTTCTTC. Translated, it gives CASSLLAGGYNEQFF.